What follows are 5 T cell receptor beta chains derived from one specimen sequenced in a study of T cell responses to AZD1222 COVID-19 vaccine. This table comes from immunoSEQ multiplex PCR, and its TCRdb copy is limited to in-frame clones, with some not included. The table records roughly 160,000 clones, around 90% of them present only once. The material sequenced was peripheral blood, taken on day 0 of AZD1222 vaccination. All receptors derive from an adult in good health.

The rearrangement joins TRBV25-1 to TRBJ1-2; tentatively, D is TRBD1 (5 bases). Germline CDR1 reads MGHDK; CDR2 reads SYGVNS. CDR3 length equals 13 residues. V shed 4 bases and J shed 8 bases, with 14 bases lying between them. The CDR3 is CASSGSGHLGYTF. Here the CDR3 DNA reads TGTGCCAGCAGTGGTTCCGGACACTTGGGCTACACCTTC.

The chain is built from TRBV7-8 and TRBJ1-5, with D unclear. Germline CDR1 SGHVS, CDR2 FQNEAQ. This CDR3 is built from 14 residues. Trimming stripped 5 bases from V and 2 bases from J, with 10 bases between. The CDR3 DNA reads as TGTGCCAGCAGCCAACCTAGGGGCAATCAGCCCCAGCATTTT. Protein product: CASSQPRGNQPQHF.

The chain has TRBV2 and TRBJ1-2; D uncertain. CDR3 length: 10 amino acids. Trimming cost V 3 bases and J 13 bases, with 9 bases left between them. Germline CDR1 SNHLY, CDR2 FYNNEI. The CDR3 DNA is TGTGCCAGCAGTGATTGGACGATCACCTTC. This encodes CASSDWTITF.

J is TRBJ2-7 and V is TRBV4-1; D remains ambiguous. Germline V gives CDR1 MGHRA, CDR2 YSYEKL. This CDR3 is built from 15 residues. V shed 1 base and J shed 0 bases, with 10 bases lying between them. The CDR3 region is CASSQGVESSYEQYF. The CDR3 bases are TGCGCCAGCAGCCAAGGGGTTGAGAGCTCCTACGAGCAGTACTTC.

The CDR3 loop reads CASSPPGRPYGYTF. CDR3 DNA: TGTGCCAGCTCACCACCAGGGAGGCCCTATGGCTACACCTTC. V usage is TRBV18 and J usage is TRBJ1-2; no clear D. Trimming left V 0 bases short and J 4 bases short, with 9 bases between. Germline V CDR1 and CDR2: KGHSH, LQKENI. This CDR3 is 14 amino acids long.